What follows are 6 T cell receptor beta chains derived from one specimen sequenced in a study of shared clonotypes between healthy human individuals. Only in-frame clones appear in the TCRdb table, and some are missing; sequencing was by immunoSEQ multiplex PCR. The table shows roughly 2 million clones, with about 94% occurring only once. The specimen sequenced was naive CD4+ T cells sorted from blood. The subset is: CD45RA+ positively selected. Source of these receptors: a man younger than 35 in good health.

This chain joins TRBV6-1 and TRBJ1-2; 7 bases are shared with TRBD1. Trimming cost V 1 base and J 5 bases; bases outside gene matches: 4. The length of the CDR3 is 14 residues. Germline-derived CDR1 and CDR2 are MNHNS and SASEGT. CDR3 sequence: CASSEVGTDYGYTF. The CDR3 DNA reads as TGTGCCAGCAGTGAAGTGGGGACAGATTATGGCTACACCTTC.

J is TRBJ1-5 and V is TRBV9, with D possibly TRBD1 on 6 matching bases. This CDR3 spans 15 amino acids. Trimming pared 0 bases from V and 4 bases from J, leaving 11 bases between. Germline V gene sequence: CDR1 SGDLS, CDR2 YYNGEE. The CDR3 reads CASSVGQDGNQPQHF. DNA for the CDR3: TGTGCCAGCAGCGTAGGACAGGACGGAAATCAGCCCCAGCATTTT.

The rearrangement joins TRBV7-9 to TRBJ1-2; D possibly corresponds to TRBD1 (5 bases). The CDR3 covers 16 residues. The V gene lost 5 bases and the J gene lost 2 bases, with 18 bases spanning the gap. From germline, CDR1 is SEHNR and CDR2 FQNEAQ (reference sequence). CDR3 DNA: TGTGCCAGCAGCCTTAGAGGGGTGACGGAAAACTATGGCTACACCTTC. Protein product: CASSLRGVTENYGYTF.

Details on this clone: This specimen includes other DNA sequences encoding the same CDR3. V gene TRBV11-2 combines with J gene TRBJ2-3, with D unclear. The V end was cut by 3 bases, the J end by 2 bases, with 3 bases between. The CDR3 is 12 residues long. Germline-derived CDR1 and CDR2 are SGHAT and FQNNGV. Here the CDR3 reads CASSFNTDTQYF. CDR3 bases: TGTGCCAGCAGCTTTAACACAGATACGCAGTATTTT.

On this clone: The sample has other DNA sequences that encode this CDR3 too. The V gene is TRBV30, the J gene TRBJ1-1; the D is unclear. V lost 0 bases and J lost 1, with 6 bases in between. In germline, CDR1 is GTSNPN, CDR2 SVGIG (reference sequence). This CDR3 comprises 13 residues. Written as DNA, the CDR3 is TGTGCCTGGAGTGTCGCACGGAACACTGAAGCTTTCTTT. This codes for CAWSVARNTEAFF.

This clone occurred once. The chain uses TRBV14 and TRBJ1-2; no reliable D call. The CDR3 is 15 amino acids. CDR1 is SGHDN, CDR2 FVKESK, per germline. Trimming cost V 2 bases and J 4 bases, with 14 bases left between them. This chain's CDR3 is CASSQMGGLGYGYTF. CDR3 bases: TGTGCCAGCAGCCAAATGGGAGGCCTAGGCTATGGCTACACCTTC.